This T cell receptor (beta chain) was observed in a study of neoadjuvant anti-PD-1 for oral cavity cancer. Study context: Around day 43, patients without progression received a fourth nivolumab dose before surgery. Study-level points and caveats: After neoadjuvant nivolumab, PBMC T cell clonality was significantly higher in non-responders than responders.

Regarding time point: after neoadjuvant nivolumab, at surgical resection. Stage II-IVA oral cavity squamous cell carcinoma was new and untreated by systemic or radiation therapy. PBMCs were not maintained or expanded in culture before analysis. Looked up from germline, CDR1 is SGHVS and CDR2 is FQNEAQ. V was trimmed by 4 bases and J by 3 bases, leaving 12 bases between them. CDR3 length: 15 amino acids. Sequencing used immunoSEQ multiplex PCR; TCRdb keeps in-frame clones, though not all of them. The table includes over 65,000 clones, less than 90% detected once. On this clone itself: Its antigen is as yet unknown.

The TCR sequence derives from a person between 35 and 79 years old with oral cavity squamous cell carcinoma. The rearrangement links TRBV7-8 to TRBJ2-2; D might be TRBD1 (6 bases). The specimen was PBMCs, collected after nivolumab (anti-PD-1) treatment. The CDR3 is CASSWGSGDTGELFF. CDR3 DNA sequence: TGTGCCAGCAGCTGGGGGTCAGGGGACACCGGGGAGCTGTTTTTT.